This T cell receptor beta chain came from a study of PD-1 blockade in classical Hodgkin lymphoma. Findings and caveats of the study: Newly diagnosed patients reportedly trailed healthy donors in baseline TCR diversity.

This sample's time point: cycle 4 day 1 (C4D1), after around six weeks of nivolumab. Patients all relapsed after autologous stem cell transplantation, and there was variation in brentuximab vedotin exposure. Regarding this clone: Its antigen is unknown.

Germline values: CDR1 SQVTM, CDR2 ANQGSEA. Trimming left V 6 bases short and J 1 base short, with 6 bases between. The CDR3 length is 12 residues. The method was immunoSEQ multiplex PCR; TCRdb's version includes in-frame clones alone and lacks a portion of them. The table shows just under 40,000 clones, with around 80% occurring only once. The input for sequencing was peripheral blood mononuclear cells (PBMCs), taken before the fourth cycle of nivolumab. The V gene is TRBV29-1, the J gene TRBJ2-2; D ambiguous. The receptor was isolated from a human donor with classical Hodgkin lymphoma. The CDR3 is CSVVRNTGELFF. The CDR3 nucleotides read TGCAGCGTCGTGAGGAACACCGGGGAGCTGTTTTTT.